The 25 T cell receptor beta chains reported below all come from one sample, sequenced in a study of CD8+ T cells in alopecia areata. Extracted from the samples, RNA was reverse transcribed into cDNA to serve as the sequencing template. Some clones are missing from TCRdb's copy, which holds only in-frame ones; the method was immunoSEQ multiplex PCR. Of approximately 150,000 clones in the sample, roughly 58% were seen once. The sample was CD8+ T cells sorted from blood. Receptor source: a human donor in good health.

This clone was seen more than once but under ten times. V usage is TRBV5-1 and J usage is TRBJ2-7; tentatively, D is TRBD1 (6 bases). The CDR3 has 17 amino acids. Trimming took off 0 bases at V and 2 bases at J, with 18 bases between the two ends. Germline assignment: CDR1 SGHRS and CDR2 YFSETQ. For the CDR3, the DNA is TGCGCCAGCAGCTTGGATTTGACAGGCCAAAAAACCTACGAGCAGTACTTC. Protein product: CASSLDLTGQKTYEQYF.

The V gene is TRBV5-1, the J gene TRBJ2-3; 10 bases line up with TRBD2. Trimming took 2 bases from V and 8 from J; bases not matched to a gene: 11. Per germline, CDR1 SGHRS and CDR2 YFSETQ. The CDR3 is 16 amino acids. The CDR3 sequence is CASSLQAGGPSGTQYF. The CDR3 DNA follows: TGCGCCAGCAGCTTACAAGCGGGAGGGCCTTCTGGTACGCAGTATTTT.

The J gene is TRBJ1-1, the V gene TRBV5-6; D possibly corresponds to TRBD1 (5 bases). The germline CDR1 and CDR2 sequences are SGHDT and YYEEEE. V was shortened by 0 bases and J by 1 base, with 10 bases between the two germline ends. CDR3 length: 15 residues. CDR3 nucleotides: TGTGCCAGCAGCTTGGATCGGGACGGGAACACTGAAGCTTTCTTT. Protein product: CASSLDRDGNTEAFF.

This chain connects TRBV10-3 to TRBJ1-5; perhaps TRBD1 as D (6 bases). V gave up 0 bases and J gave up 7 bases, with 10 bases separating them. There are 14 residues in the CDR3. Germline CDR1 reads ENHRY; CDR2 reads SYGVKD. This chain's CDR3 is CAISESRGAQPQHF. The DNA for the CDR3 is TGTGCCATCAGTGAGTCGAGGGGGGCCCAGCCCCAGCATTTT.

Of note for this clone: Additional DNA sequences in this sample encode the identical CDR3. The chain links TRBV29-1 to TRBJ1-2; D possibly corresponds to TRBD1 (6 bases). V was trimmed by 1 base and J by 8 bases, leaving 11 bases between them. Per the germline V gene, CDR1 is SQVTM and CDR2 is ANQGSEA. This CDR3 spans 12 amino acids. The CDR3: CSVEVRGGGYTF. The DNA for the CDR3 is TGCAGCGTTGAAGTCAGGGGTGGCGGCTACACCTTC.

V usage is TRBV9 and J usage is TRBJ1-2; D possibly corresponds to TRBD1 (6 bases). From germline, CDR1 is SGDLS and CDR2 YYNGEE. Trimming shortened V by 0 bases and J by 5 bases, and 8 bases separated the two germline ends. The CDR3 sequence is 13 residues long. CDR3 in DNA: TGTGCCAGCAGCGTAGAGGGGGAGTATGGCTACACCTTC. Translating gives CASSVEGEYGYTF.

This clone appeared a few times. The chain recombines TRBV7-9 with TRBJ2-1; the D is unclear. Trimming removed 3 bases from V and 1 base from J, with 16 bases in between. The CDR3 extends over 17 amino acids. CDR1 is SEHNR, CDR2 FQNEAQ, per germline (reference sequence). The CDR3 region is CASSFGPLVESYNEQFF. CDR3 nucleotide sequence: TGTGCCAGCAGCTTCGGTCCCTTAGTGGAGTCCTACAATGAGCAGTTCTTC.

As for this clone: Other DNA sequences in this sample translate to the same CDR3. The CDR3 sequence: CASSSSGANVLTF. The CDR3 nucleotides read TGTGCCAGCAGCAGCTCTGGGGCCAACGTCCTGACTTTC. The chain recombines TRBV6-5 with TRBJ2-6, with unresolved D. Deletions cut 6 bases from V and 0 bases from J, with 3 bases between. This CDR3 contains 13 residues. CDR1 and CDR2 from the germline V gene are MNHEY and SVGAGI.

Comment on this clone: This sample also contains other DNA sequences that code for the same CDR3. The chain combines TRBV27 with TRBJ2-3; D is undetermined. The CDR3 sequence is 13 residues long. V lost 0 bases, J lost 1 base, and 2 bases lay in between. Germline values: CDR1 MNHEY, CDR2 SMNVEV (reference sequence). The CDR3 bases are TGTGCCAGCAGTTTATCTCGCACAGATACGCAGTATTTT. It is translated as CASSLSRTDTQYF.

This chain connects TRBV15 to TRBJ1-1; D remains unclear. The germline V gene encodes CDR1 LNHNV and CDR2 YYDKDF (reference sequence). V was pared by 3 bases and J by 10 bases, with 12 bases between. This CDR3 is built from 12 residues. As DNA, the CDR3 is TGTGCCACCAGCAGTAGACCCCCAGGAGCTTTCTTT. This translates into CATSSRPPGAFF.

This sequence joins TRBV29-1 and TRBJ2-1; 10 nucleotides agree with TRBD2. The J segment lost 3 bases and the V segment lost 7 bases, leaving 33 bases of the junction unmatched. Germline loops: CDR1 SQVTM, CDR2 ANQGSEA. This CDR3 has 23 amino acids. The CDR3 region is CSAPAPSGSRIGGSGMGYNEQFF. As DNA, the CDR3 is TGCAGCGCCCCCGCCCCTAGCGGGAGTCGAATTGGTGGGTCGGGGATGGGCTACAATGAGCAGTTCTTC.

This clone occurred a few times. The rearrangement joins TRBV15 to TRBJ2-7, with D maybe TRBD1 (5 bases). V was pared by 1 base and J by 3 bases, with 10 bases between. This CDR3 region has 14 residues. Germline values: CDR1 LNHNV, CDR2 YYDKDF (reference sequence). The CDR3 sequence: CATSRAGANYEQYF. CDR3 bases: TGTGCCACCAGCAGAGCTGGGGCCAACTACGAGCAGTACTTC.

The V call is TRBV9, the J call TRBJ2-7; weak D call: TRBD1 (6 bases). V lost 0 bases, J lost 3 bases, and 10 bases lay in between. Per the germline V gene, CDR1 is SGDLS and CDR2 is YYNGEE. The CDR3 runs to 14 residues. CDR3 nucleotide sequence: TGTGCCAGCAGCGTAGGAGGGGGAAACTACGAGCAGTACTTC. This codes for CASSVGGGNYEQYF.

This clone was counted only a few times. The chain has TRBV28 and TRBJ2-1, with D possibly TRBD2 on 5 matching bases. This CDR3 has 12 residues. Germline lookup yields CDR1 MDHEN and CDR2 SYDVKM. Trimming left V 2 bases short and J 9 bases short, with 8 bases between. CDR3 sequence reads: CASSLSLAEQFF. The DNA for the CDR3 is TGTGCCAGCAGTTTAAGCCTAGCTGAGCAGTTCTTC.

This chain joins TRBV7-8 and TRBJ2-1; 11 bases match TRBD1. CDR3 length: 15 residues. Trimming removed 7 bases from V and 12 bases from J; junction bases left unmatched: 14. Per germline, CDR1 SGHVS and CDR2 FQNEAQ. Here the CDR3 DNA reads TGTGCCAGCACCTCCCCCGGACAGGGGGCGAAGGGGCAGTTCTTC. Its translation: CASTSPGQGAKGQFF.

CDR3 protein: CASLGTGQNNEQFF. CDR3 nucleotide sequence: TGTGCCAGCCTGGGGACAGGGCAGAACAATGAGCAGTTCTTC. This chain uses TRBV27 with TRBJ2-1; 9 bases are a match to TRBD1. The germline gives CDR1 MNHEY, CDR2 SMNVEV (reference sequence). V trimming: 8 bases; J trimming: 5 bases; junction bases outside the gene matches: 7. CDR3 length: 14 amino acids.

The J gene is TRBJ2-3, the V gene TRBV6-5, with D hard to call. CDR3 length: 11 residues. Deletions cut 8 bases from V and 3 bases from J, with 6 bases between. Germline V gene sequence: CDR1 MNHEY, CDR2 SVGAGI. CDR3 amino acids: CASRLTDTQYF. The CDR3 bases are TGTGCCAGCCGCTTGACAGATACGCAGTATTTT.

This clone was seen once. The chain uses TRBV4-2 and TRBJ2-1, with 9 bases that match TRBD2. CDR3 size: 17 residues. V gave up 2 bases and J gave up 3 bases; unmatched junction bases: 8. Germline V gene data show CDR1 as LGHNA and CDR2 as YNFKEQ. CDR3 amino acids: CASSQFSGSQDYNEQFF. In nucleotides, the CDR3 is TGTGCCAGCAGCCAATTTAGCGGGAGTCAGGACTACAATGAGCAGTTCTTC.

The table lists this clone with a few counts. The genes are TRBV7-9 and TRBJ2-3; no clear D gene. Germline CDR1 reads SEHNR; CDR2 reads FQNEAQ (reference sequence). Trimming pared 3 bases from V and 0 bases from J, leaving 13 bases between. The CDR3 consists of 16 residues. The CDR3 spells CASSLLGQDSTDTQYF. For the CDR3, the DNA is TGTGCCAGCAGCTTGCTCGGCCAAGATAGCACAGATACGCAGTATTTT. Full variable domain (rest looked up from reference TRBV7-9 and TRBJ2-3): DTGVSQNPRHKITKRGQNVTFRCDPISEHNRLYWYRQTLGQGPEFLTYFQNEAQLEKSRLLSDRFSAERPKGSFSTLEIQRTEQGDSAMYLCASSLLGQDSTDTQYFGPGTRLTVL.

This chain uses TRBV29-1 with TRBJ2-2, with 7 bases lining up with TRBD1. The CDR3 is made up of 15 amino acids. The germline V gene has CDR1 SQVTM and CDR2 ANQGSEA. V gave up 7 bases and J gave up 3 bases; unmatched junction bases: 11. This CDR3 reads CSAYYRGKDTGELFF. The CDR3 DNA is TGCAGCGCGTATTACAGGGGTAAAGACACCGGGGAGCTGTTTTTT.

V gene TRBV9 combines with J gene TRBJ1-5; TRBD1 matches 7 bases. Germline CDR1 reads SGDLS; CDR2 reads YYNGEE. CDR3 size: 15 residues. The J segment lost 5 bases and the V segment lost 3 bases, leaving 8 bases of the junction unmatched. The CDR3 reads CASSETGERYQPQHF. As DNA, the CDR3 is TGTGCCAGCAGCGAAACAGGGGAGAGGTATCAGCCCCAGCATTTT.

This clone was seen a handful of times. The chain uses TRBV2 and TRBJ2-1; D perhaps matches TRBD1 (5 bases). The CDR3 covers 14 residues. Germline CDR1 and CDR2: SNHLY and FYNNEI. The V and J ends lost 6 bases and 2 bases respectively, with 11 bases between them. The CDR3 loop is CASRTGEPYNEQFF. DNA for the CDR3: TGTGCCAGCAGAACAGGCGAACCCTACAATGAGCAGTTCTTC.

In its sample, this clone was seen a few times. The chain uses TRBV10-2 and TRBJ1-1; D not certain. Per the germline V gene, CDR1 is WSHSY and CDR2 is SAAADI. There are 13 residues in the CDR3. V lost 6 bases, J lost 5 bases, and 13 bases lay in between. CDR3 in DNA: TGCGCCAGCAGCGAGGTGGAAAGAACTGAAGCTTTCTTT. This sequence encodes CASSEVERTEAFF.

This clone was detected a few times. The genes are TRBV7-8 and TRBJ2-7; TRBD2 agrees at 7 bases. CDR3 size: 13 residues. V dropped 1 base and J dropped 5; count of bases not matched to a gene: 2. In germline, CDR1 is SGHVS, CDR2 FQNEAQ. For the CDR3, the DNA is TGTGCCAGCAGCTTAGGACTAGCCCACGAGCAGTACTTC. This sequence encodes CASSLGLAHEQYF.

The V gene is TRBV4-2, the J gene TRBJ2-7; D possibly corresponds to TRBD1 (5 bases). Germline V gene data show CDR1 as LGHNA and CDR2 as YNFKEQ. This CDR3 has 13 amino acids. Trimming pared 4 bases from V and 3 bases from J, leaving 10 bases between. The CDR3 protein is CASSRHRNYEQYF. The CDR3 DNA is TGTGCCAGCAGCCGGCACAGGAACTACGAGCAGTACTTC.